The TCR beta chain under discussion was sequenced for a study of shared clonotypes between healthy human individuals. This clone was found once. The antigen is undetermined. As processed by the authors: Junction-only sequences without quality scores came from ImmunoSEQ, so filtering differed. The method was immunoSEQ multiplex PCR; TCRdb's version includes in-frame clones alone and lacks a portion of them. The V and J calls and clone size were taken over from that table, and D and trimming were inferred from the DNA. The sample lists a few million clones, around 94% occurring once. Study outcomes and limitations: Clonotypes shared by all four sorted-subset donors had higher generation probabilities than non-shared clonotypes.

The germline CDR1 and CDR2 sequences are MNHEY and SVGAGI. Between the trimmed V and J ends, which lost 0 bases and 12 bases, there was a span of 20 bases. The length of the CDR3 is 15 residues. Sequences were obtained from naive CD4+ T cells sorted from blood. Subset in this sample: CD45RA+ positively selected. This sequence was found in a man aged 18 to 30 in good health. The chain carries TRBV6-5 and TRBJ1-2; D is unclear. The CDR3 here is CASSYSMSPGPADTF. DNA of the CDR3: TGTGCCAGCAGTTACTCGATGTCCCCTGGGCCCGCAGACACCTTC.